The 28 T cell receptor beta chains presented below share a single source sample, sequenced in a study of cytomegalovirus exposure and HLA in healthy donors. PCR was performed using 60 Vbeta and 13 Jbeta primers. TCRdb's copy holds only in-frame clones and misses some; the assay was immunoSEQ multiplex PCR. The sample has about 150,000 clones; about 70% are singletons. The sample comprised PBMCs. Every receptor here comes from a man between 60 and 70 years old in good health and CMV-seronegative.

The chain is built from TRBV23-1 and TRBJ2-7, with D perhaps TRBD1 (8 bases). TRBV23-1 is assigned to the ORF class and has an uncertain function. The CDR3 is 15 residues long. V lost 6 bases to trimming and J lost 1 base, with 16 bases between them. CDR3 coding DNA: TGCGCCAGCAGCCCGGACAGGGAGGGGTCCTACGAGCAGTACTTC. This gives the protein CASSPDREGSYEQYF.

Notes on this clone: Additional DNA sequences in this sample encode the identical CDR3. The chain recombines TRBV7-2 with TRBJ1-2; 8 positions agree with TRBD1. This CDR3 contains 12 residues. Per germline, CDR1 SGHTA and CDR2 FQGNSA. Trimming at V came to 5 bases and at J to 7 bases, leaving 3 bases not matched to a gene. This CDR3 is CASSLDRGGYTF. CDR3 sequence (DNA): TGTGCCAGCAGCCTAGACAGGGGTGGCTACACCTTC.

The chain employs TRBV7-6 and TRBJ2-7; 11 nucleotides line up with TRBD2. J lost 2 bases, V lost 3 bases, and 6 bases had no gene match. The CDR3 extends over 16 amino acids. Germline loops: CDR1 SGHVS, CDR2 FNYEAQ. This CDR3 reads CASSLMGTSGPYEQYF. The CDR3 nucleotides read TGTGCCAGCAGCTTGATGGGGACTAGCGGACCCTACGAGCAGTACTTC.

The V gene is TRBV5-4, the J gene TRBJ2-5, with a tentative D call TRBD2 (6 bases). The CDR3 runs to 13 residues. Trimming took 4 bases from V and 1 from J, leaving 8 bases between them. Germline values: CDR1 SGHNT, CDR2 YYREEE (reference sequence). In DNA form, the CDR3 reads TGTGCCAGCAGCCAGACTAGCCAAGAGACCCAGTACTTC. Translating gives CASSQTSQETQYF.

The V call is TRBV7-3, the J call TRBJ2-7, with a possible D match to TRBD1 (6 bases). The CDR3 spans 14 residues. Between the trimmed V and J ends, which lost 5 bases and 5 bases, there was a span of 16 bases. Germline CDR1 reads SGHTA; CDR2 reads FQGTGA. The CDR3 bases are TGTGCCAGCAGCCCCCAAGGACAGACAGACGAGCAGTACTTC. This sequence encodes CASSPQGQTDEQYF. The whole variable domain, filled in from reference TRBV7-3 and TRBJ2-7, reads GAGVSQTPSNKVTEKGKYVELRCDPISGHTALYWYRQSLGQGPEFLIYFQGTGAADDSGLPNDRFFAVRPEGSVSTLKIQRTERGDSAVYLCASSPQGQTDEQYFGPGTRLTVT.

This clone has just one count. V and J are TRBV29-1 and TRBJ2-5, with TRBD1 matching 8 bases. The V gene's germline CDR1 is SQVTM and CDR2 ANQGSEA. The CDR3 totals 14 residues. Trimming removed 3 bases from V and 5 bases from J; junction bases left unmatched: 8. CDR3 coding DNA: TGCAGCGTTGATGTAACAGGGGGTAGGGAGACCCAGTACTTC. Encoded protein: CSVDVTGGRETQYF.

This sequence joins TRBV9 and TRBJ1-5, with TRBD1 identical over 9 bases. The germline gives CDR1 SGDLS, CDR2 YYNGEE. J gave up 9 bases and V 0 bases, and 4 bases lay outside the gene matches. The CDR3 consists of 14 residues. CDR3 coding DNA: TGTGCCAGCAGCGTAGGGGACAGGGTTCCGCCCCAGCATTTT. This gives the protein CASSVGDRVPPQHF.

This chain connects TRBV18 to TRBJ1-5, with a possible D match to TRBD1 (5 bases). V dropped 3 bases and J dropped 0 bases, with 9 bases sitting between them. This CDR3 region has 15 residues. In germline, CDR1 is KGHSH, CDR2 LQKENI. CDR3 amino acids: CASSPTELSNQPQHF. The CDR3 DNA reads TGTGCCAGCTCACCGACAGAACTTAGCAATCAGCCCCAGCATTTT. Full variable domain (rest looked up from reference TRBV18 and TRBJ1-5): NAGVMQNPRHLVRRRGQEARLRCSPMKGHSHVYWYRQLPEEGLKFMVYLQKENIIDESGMPKERFSAEFPKEGPSILRIQQVVRGDSAAYFCASSPTELSNQPQHFGDGTRLSIL.

This clone appeared a single time. This rearrangement joins TRBV5-1 to TRBJ2-4; D gene uncertain. Germline lookup yields CDR1 SGHRS and CDR2 YFSETQ. The CDR3 covers 15 residues. V lost 0 bases and J lost 0, with 7 bases in between. CDR3 DNA sequence: TGCGCCAGCAGCTTGGGCAGGCTAGCCAAAAACATTCAGTACTTC. Its translation: CASSLGRLAKNIQYF.

The V and J genes are TRBV29-1 and TRBJ1-1; maybe TRBD1 (5 bases). CDR1 is SQVTM, CDR2 ANQGSEA, per germline. The CDR3 has 14 amino acids. V lost 4 bases, J lost 4 bases, and 16 bases lay in between. This CDR3 reads CSVAVSGEGTEAFF. CDR3 nucleotides: TGCAGCGTTGCGGTCTCGGGGGAGGGCACTGAAGCTTTCTTT.

The chain has TRBV19 and TRBJ2-2, with TRBD2 matching over 8 bases. CDR3 length: 14 amino acids. CDR1 LNHDA and CDR2 SQIVND come from the germline V gene (reference sequence). After removal of 0 bases from V and 6 bases from J, the junction contained 0 bases not matched to a gene. CDR3 sequence: CASSIEAGAGELFF. In DNA, the CDR3 is TGTGCCAGTAGTATAGAAGCGGGAGCCGGGGAGCTGTTTTTT.

In this sample, this clone turned up once. The chain recombines TRBV28 with TRBJ1-5, with no clear D. CDR1 and CDR2 (germline): MDHEN, SYDVKM. This CDR3 has 16 amino acids. Trimming removed 6 bases from V and 3 bases from J, with 18 bases in between. This CDR3 reads CASRYEGRDFNQPQHF. The CDR3 DNA is TGTGCCAGCAGATACGAAGGCAGAGACTTCAATCAGCCCCAGCATTTT. The full variable domain, rest sourced from reference TRBV28 and TRBJ1-5, is DVKVTQSSRYLVKRTGEKVFLECVQDMDHENMFWYRQDPGLGLRLIYFSYDVKMKEKGDIPEGYSVSREKKERFSLILESASTNQTSMYLCASRYEGRDFNQPQHFGDGTRLSIL.

In the case of this clone: The junction and the germline gene differ at one end; a read error may be behind it. The chain couples TRBV27 to TRBJ1-5, with 8 bases aligning to TRBD1. The CDR3 is made up of 15 amino acids. CDR1 and CDR2 (germline): MNHEY, SMNVEV (reference sequence). The CDR3 DNA sequence: TGTGTCAGCATGTACAGGGGGGAGGACAATCAGCCCCAGCATTTT. This encodes CVSMYRGEDNQPQHF.

This clone was counted a few times. The chain carries TRBV9 and TRBJ2-3, with 8 bases fitting TRBD2. Germline-derived CDR1 and CDR2 are SGDLS and YYNGEE. V lost 0 bases to trimming and J lost 0 bases; unmatched junction nucleotides: 6. The length of the CDR3 is 17 residues. The CDR3 DNA is TGTGCCAGCAGCGTAGCGAGGGCTAGCGGGAGCACAGATACGCAGTATTTT. It codes for CASSVARASGSTDTQYF.

This clone showed up just a few times. The rearrangement uses TRBV19 and TRBJ2-1, with TRBD2 matching over 10 bases. The trim removed 8 bases at V and 2 bases at J, leaving 6 bases unmatched. CDR3 length: 15 amino acids. Germline assignment: CDR1 LNHDA and CDR2 SQIVND (reference sequence). The CDR3 DNA reads as TGTGCCAGTGGTGGACTAGCGGACGCCTACAATGAGCAGTTCTTC. Its protein product is CASGGLADAYNEQFF.

The chain links TRBV5-1 to TRBJ1-6; the match to TRBD1 covers 7 bases. With 0 bases clipped from V and 7 bases from J, the junction kept 1 base outside the gene matches. CDR3 size: 14 residues. Germline V gene data show CDR1 as SGHRS and CDR2 as YFSETQ. The CDR3 loop reads CASSLGQGNSPLHF. Here the CDR3 DNA reads TGCGCCAGCAGCTTGGGACAGGGAAATTCACCCCTCCACTTT. Filled out from reference TRBV5-1 and TRBJ1-6, the complete variable domain reads KAGVTQTPRYLIKTRGQQVTLSCSPISGHRSVSWYQQTPGQGLQFLFEYFSETQRNKGNFPGRFSGRQFSNSRSEMNVSTLELGDSALYLCASSLGQGNSPLHFGNGTRLTVT.

This clone appeared once. The chain has TRBV5-8 and TRBJ2-3, with D hard to call. The CDR3 runs 12 residues. Trimming left V 1 base short and J 6 bases short, with 6 bases between. CDR1 and CDR2 (germline): SGHTS, YDEGEE. This CDR3 is CASSLSSDTQYF. CDR3 nucleotide sequence: TGTGCCAGCAGCTTGTCCTCGGATACGCAGTATTTT.

The chain employs TRBV29-1 and TRBJ2-1, with D perhaps TRBD2 (6 bases). The CDR3 has 10 residues. Germline loops: CDR1 SQVTM, CDR2 ANQGSEA. Trimming left V 4 bases short and J 15 bases short, with 13 bases between. CDR3 nucleotide sequence: TGCAGCGTTGTTGTTGGAGGGGCGTTCTTC. Its translation: CSVVVGGAFF.

The V call is TRBV7-9, the J call TRBJ1-2; TRBD1 agrees at 9 bases. J gave up 4 bases and V 7 bases, and 13 bases lay outside the gene matches. Germline V gene sequence: CDR1 SEHNR, CDR2 FQNEAQ (reference sequence). The CDR3 is made up of 16 amino acids. The CDR3 loop is CASTGQGTSVGYGYTF. Written as DNA, the CDR3 is TGTGCCAGCACGGGACAGGGAACATCAGTAGGCTATGGCTACACCTTC.

This clone was seen a few times. Other DNA sequences of this sample code for an identical CDR3. This chain uses TRBV5-6 with TRBJ2-2; D is possibly TRBD2 (6 bases). V gave up 0 bases and J gave up 1 base, with 7 bases separating them. CDR3 length: 15 amino acids. From germline, CDR1 is SGHDT and CDR2 YYEEEE. The CDR3 is CASSLGGGNTGELFF. CDR3 DNA sequence: TGTGCCAGCAGCTTGGGGGGAGGGAACACCGGGGAGCTGTTTTTT.

The chain carries TRBV2 and TRBJ2-7; D is uncertain. Trimming removed 1 base from V and 6 bases from J, with 16 bases in between. This CDR3 spans 15 amino acids. CDR1 and CDR2 from the germline V gene are SNHLY and FYNNEI. CDR3 sequence: CASSEESFSSSEQYF. CDR3 in DNA: TGTGCCAGCAGTGAAGAATCGTTCAGTTCTTCCGAGCAGTACTTC.

Remarks on this clone: The same CDR3 also results from other DNA sequences found in this sample. The chain recombines TRBV27 with TRBJ1-5; D gene ambiguous. V dropped 3 bases and J dropped 2 bases, with 8 bases sitting between them. Germline lookup yields CDR1 MNHEY and CDR2 SMNVEV (reference sequence). CDR3 length equals 14 residues. The CDR3 bases are TGTGCCAGCAGTTTTCGGGGTGGCAATCAGCCCCAGCATTTT. It yields the protein CASSFRGGNQPQHF.

This clone showed up just once. The rearrangement uses TRBV4-1 and TRBJ1-1; D remains ambiguous. The germline gives CDR1 MGHRA, CDR2 YSYEKL. This CDR3 has 15 residues. V lost 2 bases, J lost 0 bases, and 10 bases lay in between. The CDR3 DNA reads as TGCGCCAGCAGCCAACGAGGGAATTTGAACACTGAAGCTTTCTTT. It encodes CASSQRGNLNTEAFF.

The chain joins TRBV5-1 to TRBJ2-7; maybe TRBD2 (6 bases). The germline CDR1 and CDR2 sequences are SGHRS and YFSETQ. Trimming took off 4 bases at V and 2 bases at J, with 16 bases between the two ends. The CDR3 has 15 residues. The CDR3 here is CASSPVERATYEQYF. The CDR3 nucleotides read TGCGCCAGCAGCCCGGTTGAGCGGGCTACCTACGAGCAGTACTTC. The whole variable domain, remainder taken from reference TRBV5-1 and TRBJ2-7, is KAGVTQTPRYLIKTRGQQVTLSCSPISGHRSVSWYQQTPGQGLQFLFEYFSETQRNKGNFPGRFSGRQFSNSRSEMNVSTLELGDSALYLCASSPVERATYEQYFGPGTRLTVT.

The V gene is TRBV4-3, the J gene TRBJ2-1; TRBD2 aligns across 7 bases. Germline V lookup: CDR1 LGHNA, CDR2 YSLEER. This CDR3 comprises 16 residues. V shed 0 bases, J shed 3 bases, and the junction held 5 bases outside the gene matches. Here the CDR3 reads CASSQDREAGYNEQFF. The CDR3 DNA is TGCGCCAGCAGCCAAGATCGGGAGGCGGGCTACAATGAGCAGTTCTTC.

The chain links TRBV30 to TRBJ1-1; maybe TRBD1 (5 bases). This CDR3 region has 13 residues. V was shortened by 3 bases and J by 1 base, with 9 bases between the two germline ends. Germline V gives CDR1 GTSNPN, CDR2 SVGIG (reference sequence). The CDR3 bases are TGTGCCTGGAGAGGAGGGACGAACACTGAAGCTTTCTTT. This translates into CAWRGGTNTEAFF.

In its sample, this clone was seen a few times. V and J are TRBV5-1 and TRBJ2-7, with 11 bases matching TRBD2. From germline, CDR1 is SGHRS and CDR2 YFSETQ. There are 14 residues in the CDR3. With V trimmed by 2 bases and J by 6 bases, 4 bases remained unmatched. The CDR3 protein is CASSFTSGSGEQYF. The CDR3 DNA sequence: TGCGCCAGCAGCTTTACTAGCGGGAGCGGCGAGCAGTACTTC.

As DNA, the CDR3 is TGTGCCAGCAGTTACGAGCGAGGTCCGGGCACTGAAGCTTTCTTT. Translating it yields CASSYERGPGTEAFF. The rearrangement uses TRBV6-5 and TRBJ1-1; no firm D call. The CDR3 covers 15 residues. Germline CDR1 MNHEY, CDR2 SVGAGI. Trimming cost V 2 bases and J 4 bases, with 14 bases left between them.